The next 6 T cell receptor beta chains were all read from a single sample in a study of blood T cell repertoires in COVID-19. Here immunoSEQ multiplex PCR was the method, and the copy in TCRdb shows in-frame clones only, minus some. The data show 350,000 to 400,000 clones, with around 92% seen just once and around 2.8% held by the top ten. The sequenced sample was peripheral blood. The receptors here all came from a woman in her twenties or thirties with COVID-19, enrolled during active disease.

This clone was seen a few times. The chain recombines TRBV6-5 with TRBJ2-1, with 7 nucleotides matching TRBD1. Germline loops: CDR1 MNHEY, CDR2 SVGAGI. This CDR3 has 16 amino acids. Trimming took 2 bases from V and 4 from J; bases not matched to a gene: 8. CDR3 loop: CASSYDGTAHYNEQFF. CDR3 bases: TGTGCCAGCAGTTACGATGGGACAGCCCATTACAATGAGCAGTTCTTC.

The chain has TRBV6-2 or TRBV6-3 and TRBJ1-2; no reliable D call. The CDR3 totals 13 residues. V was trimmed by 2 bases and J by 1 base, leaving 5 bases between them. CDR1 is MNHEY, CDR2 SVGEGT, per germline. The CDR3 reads CASSYSFNYGYTF. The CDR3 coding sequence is TGTGCCAGCAGTTACAGCTTTAACTATGGCTACACCTTC.

The CDR3 sequence: CASSYTQGGPYEQYF. CDR3 nucleotides: TGTGCCAGCAGTTACACACAGGGGGGACCCTACGAGCAGTACTTC. The gene calls are TRBV6-5 and TRBJ2-7; 8 nucleotides match TRBD1. V lost 2 bases to trimming and J lost 2 bases; unmatched junction nucleotides: 5. Germline CDR1 and CDR2: MNHEY and SVGAGI. The CDR3 is made up of 15 amino acids.

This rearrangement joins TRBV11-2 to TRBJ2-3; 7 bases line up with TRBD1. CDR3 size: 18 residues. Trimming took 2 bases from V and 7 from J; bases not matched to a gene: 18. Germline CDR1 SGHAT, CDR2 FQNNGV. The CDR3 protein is CASSLHRFGTQGSNTQYF. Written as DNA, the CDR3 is TGTGCCAGCAGCTTACACCGATTCGGGACACAGGGGTCCAATACGCAGTATTTT. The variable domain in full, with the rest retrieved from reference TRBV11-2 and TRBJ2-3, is EAGVAQSPRYKIIEKRQSVAFWCNPISGHATLYWYQQILGQGPKLLIQFQNNGVVDDSQLPKDRFSAERLKGVDSTLKIQPAKLEDSAVYLCASSLHRFGTQGSNTQYFGPGTRLTVL.

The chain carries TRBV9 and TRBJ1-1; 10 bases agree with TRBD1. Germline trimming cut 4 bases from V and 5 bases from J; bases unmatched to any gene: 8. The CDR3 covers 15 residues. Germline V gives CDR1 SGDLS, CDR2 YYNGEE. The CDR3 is CASSRPRTGGTEAFF. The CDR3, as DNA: TGTGCCAGCAGCCGACCCAGGACAGGGGGAACTGAAGCTTTCTTT.

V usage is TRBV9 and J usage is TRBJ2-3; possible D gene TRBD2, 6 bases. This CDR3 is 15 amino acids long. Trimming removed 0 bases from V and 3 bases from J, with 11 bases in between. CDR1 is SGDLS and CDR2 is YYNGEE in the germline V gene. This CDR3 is CASSVDPGATDTQYF. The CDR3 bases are TGTGCCAGCAGCGTAGACCCGGGAGCTACAGATACGCAGTATTTT.